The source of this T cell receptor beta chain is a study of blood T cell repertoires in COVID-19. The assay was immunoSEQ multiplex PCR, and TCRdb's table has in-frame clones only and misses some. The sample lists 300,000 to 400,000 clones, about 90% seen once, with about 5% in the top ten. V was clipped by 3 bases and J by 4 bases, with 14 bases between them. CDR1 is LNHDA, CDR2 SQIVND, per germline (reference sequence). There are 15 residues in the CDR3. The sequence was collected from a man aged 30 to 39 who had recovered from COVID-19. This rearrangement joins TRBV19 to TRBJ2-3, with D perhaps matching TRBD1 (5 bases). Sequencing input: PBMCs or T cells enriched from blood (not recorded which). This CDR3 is CASSILAGRADTQYF. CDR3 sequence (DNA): TGTGCCAGTAGTATTCTGGCAGGCAGGGCAGATACGCAGTATTTT.